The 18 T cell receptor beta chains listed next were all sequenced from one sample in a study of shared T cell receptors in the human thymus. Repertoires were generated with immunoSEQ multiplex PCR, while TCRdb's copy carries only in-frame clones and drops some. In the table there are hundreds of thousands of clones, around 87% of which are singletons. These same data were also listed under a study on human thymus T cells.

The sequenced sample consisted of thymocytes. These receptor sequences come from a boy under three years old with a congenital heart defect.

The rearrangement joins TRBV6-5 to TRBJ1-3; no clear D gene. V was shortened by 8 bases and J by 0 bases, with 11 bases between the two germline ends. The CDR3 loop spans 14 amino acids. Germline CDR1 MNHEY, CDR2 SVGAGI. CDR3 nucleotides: TGTGCCAGCCCCGTGGAGCCCTCTGGAAACACCATATATTTT. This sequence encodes CASPVEPSGNTIYF.

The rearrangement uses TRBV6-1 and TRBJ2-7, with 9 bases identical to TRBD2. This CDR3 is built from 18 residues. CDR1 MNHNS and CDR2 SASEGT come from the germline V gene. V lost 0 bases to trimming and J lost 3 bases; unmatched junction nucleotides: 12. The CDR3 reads CASSEASSAGGIYYEQYF. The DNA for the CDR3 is TGTGCCAGCAGTGAAGCGAGTTCTGCGGGGGGGATATACTACGAGCAGTACTTC.

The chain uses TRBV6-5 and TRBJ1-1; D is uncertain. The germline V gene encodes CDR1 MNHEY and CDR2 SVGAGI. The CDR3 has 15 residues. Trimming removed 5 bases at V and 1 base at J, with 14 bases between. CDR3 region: CASSPILSRNTEAFF. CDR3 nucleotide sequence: TGTGCCAGCAGTCCCATTCTGTCGAGGAACACTGAAGCTTTCTTT.

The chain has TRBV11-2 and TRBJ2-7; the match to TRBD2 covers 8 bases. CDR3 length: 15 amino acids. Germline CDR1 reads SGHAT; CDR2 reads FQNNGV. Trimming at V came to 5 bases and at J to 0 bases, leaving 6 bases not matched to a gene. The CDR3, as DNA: TGTGCCAGCAGCGGTACTAGCGGTGGCTCCTACGAGCAGTACTTC. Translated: CASSGTSGGSYEQYF.

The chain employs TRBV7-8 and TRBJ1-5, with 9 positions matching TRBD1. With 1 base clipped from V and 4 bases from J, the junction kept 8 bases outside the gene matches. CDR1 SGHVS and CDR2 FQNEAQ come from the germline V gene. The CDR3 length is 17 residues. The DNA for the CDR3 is TGTGCCAGCAGCTTAGGTCTTGGGACAGGGAGGAATCAGCCCCAGCATTTT. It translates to CASSLGLGTGRNQPQHF.

The CDR3 sequence is CASNPSGTYNEQFF. The CDR3 nucleotides are TGTGCCAGCAACCCTAGCGGGACTTATAATGAGCAGTTCTTC. The rearrangement links TRBV7-9 to TRBJ2-1, with 9 bases aligning to TRBD2. This CDR3 is 14 amino acids long. With V trimmed by 7 bases and J by 7 bases, 8 bases remained unmatched. Per the germline V gene, CDR1 is SEHNR and CDR2 is FQNEAQ (reference sequence). The whole variable domain, remainder taken from reference TRBV7-9 and TRBJ2-1, is DTGVSQNPRHKITKRGQNVTFRCDPISEHNRLYWYRQTLGQGPEFLTYFQNEAQLEKSRLLSDRFSAERPKGSFSTLEIQRTEQGDSAMYLCASNPSGTYNEQFFGPGTRLTVL.

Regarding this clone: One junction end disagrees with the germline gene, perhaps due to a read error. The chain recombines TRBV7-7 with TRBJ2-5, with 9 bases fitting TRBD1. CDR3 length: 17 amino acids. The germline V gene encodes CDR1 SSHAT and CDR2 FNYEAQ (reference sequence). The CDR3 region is CASSLAFGTGSTETQYF. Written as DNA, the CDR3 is TGTGCTAGCAGCTTAGCTTTTGGGACAGGGTCTACGGAGACCCAGTACTTC.

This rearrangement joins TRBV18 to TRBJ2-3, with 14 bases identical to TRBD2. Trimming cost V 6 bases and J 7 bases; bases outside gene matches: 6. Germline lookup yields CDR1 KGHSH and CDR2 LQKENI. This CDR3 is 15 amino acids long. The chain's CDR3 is CASSQTSGRDHTQYF. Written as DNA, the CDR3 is TGTGCCAGCTCCCAGACTAGCGGGAGGGATCATACGCAGTATTTT.

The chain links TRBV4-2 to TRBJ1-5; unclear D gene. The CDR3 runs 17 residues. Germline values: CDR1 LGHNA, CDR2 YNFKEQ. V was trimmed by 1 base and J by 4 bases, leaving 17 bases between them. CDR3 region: CASSQGNSSLGNQPQHF. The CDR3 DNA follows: TGTGCCAGCAGCCAAGGCAACAGCTCCCTTGGAAATCAGCCCCAGCATTTT.

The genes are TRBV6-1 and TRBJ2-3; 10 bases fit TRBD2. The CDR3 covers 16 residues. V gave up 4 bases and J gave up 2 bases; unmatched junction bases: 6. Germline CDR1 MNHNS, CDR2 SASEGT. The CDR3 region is CASSVRTSGFTDTQYF. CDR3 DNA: TGTGCCAGCAGTGTCCGGACTAGCGGATTCACAGATACGCAGTATTTT.

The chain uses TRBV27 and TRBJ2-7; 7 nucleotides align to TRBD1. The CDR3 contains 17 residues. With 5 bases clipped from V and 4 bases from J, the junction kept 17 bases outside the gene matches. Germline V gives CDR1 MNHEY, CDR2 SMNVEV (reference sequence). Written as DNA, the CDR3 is TGTGCCAGCAGTCCAAAATGTACACAGGGGTTTGGTTACGAGCAGTACTTC. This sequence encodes CASSPKCTQGFGYEQYF.

In DNA form, the CDR3 reads TGTGCCAGCAGCACACAGGTCTCCCCCTCCTACGAGCAGTACTTC. Amino acids: CASSTQVSPSYEQYF. The chain joins TRBV5-4 to TRBJ2-7; a weak D match, TRBD1 (5 bases). From germline, CDR1 is SGHNT and CDR2 YYREEE (reference sequence). The CDR3 has 15 residues. Deletions cut 4 bases from V and 0 bases from J, with 14 bases between.

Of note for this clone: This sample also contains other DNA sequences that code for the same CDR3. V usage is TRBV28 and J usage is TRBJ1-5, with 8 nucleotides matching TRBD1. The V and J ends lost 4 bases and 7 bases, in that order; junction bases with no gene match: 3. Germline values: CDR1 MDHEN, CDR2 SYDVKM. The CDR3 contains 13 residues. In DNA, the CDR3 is TGTGCCAGCAGTTCACAGGGGGGCCAGCCCCAGCATTTT. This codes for CASSSQGGQPQHF. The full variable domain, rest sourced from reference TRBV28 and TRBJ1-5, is DVKVTQSSRYLVKRTGEKVFLECVQDMDHENMFWYRQDPGLGLRLIYFSYDVKMKEKGDIPEGYSVSREKKERFSLILESASTNQTSMYLCASSSQGGQPQHFGDGTRLSIL.

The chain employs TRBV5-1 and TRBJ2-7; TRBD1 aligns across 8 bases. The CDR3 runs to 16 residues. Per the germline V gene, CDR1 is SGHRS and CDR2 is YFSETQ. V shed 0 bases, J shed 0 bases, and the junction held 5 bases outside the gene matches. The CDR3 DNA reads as TGCGCCAGCAGCTTGGCCCCGGGACAGGACTCCTACGAGCAGTACTTC. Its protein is CASSLAPGQDSYEQYF.

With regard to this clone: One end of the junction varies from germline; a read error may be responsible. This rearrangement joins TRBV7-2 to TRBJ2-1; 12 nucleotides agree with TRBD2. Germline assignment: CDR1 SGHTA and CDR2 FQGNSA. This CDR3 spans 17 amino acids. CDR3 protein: CASSLAGGPPSYNEQFF. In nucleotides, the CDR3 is TGTGCCAGCAGCCTAGCGGGAGGGCCCCCCTCCTACAATGAGCAGTTCTTC.

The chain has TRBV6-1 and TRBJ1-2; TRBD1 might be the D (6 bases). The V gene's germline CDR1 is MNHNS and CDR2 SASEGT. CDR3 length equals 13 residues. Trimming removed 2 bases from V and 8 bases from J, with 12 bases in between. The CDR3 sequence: CASSERQAYGYTF. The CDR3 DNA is TGTGCCAGCAGTGAAAGACAGGCTTACGGCTACACCTTC.

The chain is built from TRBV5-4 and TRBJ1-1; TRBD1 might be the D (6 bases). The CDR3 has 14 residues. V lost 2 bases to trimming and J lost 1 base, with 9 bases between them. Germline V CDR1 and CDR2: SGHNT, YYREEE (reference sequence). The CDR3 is CASSLRGQNTEAFF. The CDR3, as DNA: TGTGCCAGCAGCTTAAGGGGACAGAACACTGAAGCTTTCTTT.

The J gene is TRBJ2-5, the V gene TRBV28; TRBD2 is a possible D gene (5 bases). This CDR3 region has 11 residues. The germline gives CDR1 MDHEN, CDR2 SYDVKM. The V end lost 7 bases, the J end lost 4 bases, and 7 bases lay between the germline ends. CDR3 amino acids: CASTRGETQYF. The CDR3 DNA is TGTGCCAGCACCCGGGGAGAGACCCAGTACTTC.